This TCR beta chain was sequenced for a study of cytomegalovirus exposure and HLA in healthy donors. Study background: Earlier results showed roughly 120 million unique TCR beta sequences derived from 150 million to 200 million T cells.

Germline lookup yields CDR1 SGHAT and CDR2 FQNNGV. The CDR3 extends over 16 amino acids. With 1 base clipped from V and 5 bases from J, the junction kept 3 bases outside the gene matches. With 60 Vbeta and 13 Jbeta primers, the PCR was carried out. How the authors handled the data: Later, an analysis found around 77 million unique TCR beta chains, and around 10 million of these were shared. The data were produced by immunoSEQ multiplex PCR, yet TCRdb's version contains in-frame clones alone and is incomplete. The DNA was the basis for D and trimming; V, J and clone size are from that table. The table records more than 200,000 clones, around 83% of them present only once. Healthy individuals who donated bone marrow served as the donors.

The origin of this receptor is a girl between 10 and 17 years old in good health and CMV-seronegative. The source material was PBMCs. The chain carries TRBV11-2 and TRBJ1-6, with 9 bases aligning to TRBD1. The CDR3 sequence is CASSLGDRVNNSPLHF. As DNA, the CDR3 is TGTGCCAGCAGCTTAGGGGACAGGGTTAATAATTCACCCCTCCACTTT.